The 29 T cell receptor beta chains below come from one sample, sequenced in a study of cytomegalovirus exposure and HLA in healthy donors. The PCR contained 60 Vbeta and 13 Jbeta primers. Measured with immunoSEQ multiplex PCR; TCRdb has only the in-frame clones, and not every one. The repertoire includes some 170,000 clones, roughly two thirds of them detected once, and around 2.8% sits in the top ten. What was sequenced was PBMCs. Every receptor here comes from a woman aged 25 to 39 in good health and CMV-seronegative.

This sequence joins TRBV12-5 and TRBJ1-3; D ambiguous. The CDR3 runs to 12 residues. Trimming cost V 4 bases and J 4 bases, with 5 bases left between them. The germline gives CDR1 LGHNT, CDR2 FRNRAP. The CDR3 reads CASGYSGNTIYF. The CDR3 DNA is TGTGCTAGTGGTTACAGCGGAAACACCATATATTTT.

A few counts support this clone. CDR3 nucleotide sequence: TGTGCCATCAGTGACAGGGGCGGGGAGCTGTTTTTT. Protein product: CAISDRGGELFF. The V and J genes are TRBV10-3 and TRBJ2-2; weak D call: TRBD1 (6 bases). CDR1 is ENHRY, CDR2 SYGVKD, per germline. The CDR3 loop spans 12 amino acids. The ends were cut back, 3 bases at V and 7 bases at J, with 6 bases in the middle.

The chain recombines TRBV27 with TRBJ2-7; 14 nucleotides line up with TRBD2. V gave up 5 bases and J gave up 6 bases; unmatched junction bases: 9. Germline V gene data show CDR1 as MNHEY and CDR2 as SMNVEV (reference sequence). This CDR3 is 16 amino acids long. The chain's CDR3 is CASSQGLAGALGEQYF. In nucleotides, the CDR3 is TGTGCCAGCAGTCAGGGACTAGCGGGGGCCCTCGGCGAGCAGTACTTC.

The chain carries TRBV19 and TRBJ2-2, with D possibly being TRBD2 (5 bases). The V end lost 3 bases, the J end lost 6 bases, and 8 bases lay between the germline ends. The CDR3 length is 13 residues. CDR1 LNHDA and CDR2 SQIVND come from the germline V gene (reference sequence). The CDR3 loop is CASSISGAGELFF. The CDR3 nucleotides are TGTGCCAGTAGTATCTCCGGGGCCGGGGAGCTGTTTTTT.

This sequence joins TRBV2 and TRBJ2-4; 7 nucleotides align to TRBD1. Per the germline V gene, CDR1 is SNHLY and CDR2 is FYNNEI. The CDR3 is 16 amino acids. The V segment lost 6 bases and the J segment 5 bases; nucleotides outside the gene matches: 13. CDR3 bases: TGTGCCAGCAGGGCTAAAGGGGGCAGGGGCCAAAACATTCAGTACTTC. It codes for CASRAKGGRGQNIQYF.

The CDR3 protein is CASSARGALYNEQFF. The CDR3 DNA follows: TGTGCCAGCAGTGCCCGTGGGGCCTTATACAATGAGCAGTTCTTC. This rearrangement joins TRBV28 to TRBJ2-1; a possible D gene is TRBD1 (5 bases). Per germline, CDR1 MDHEN and CDR2 SYDVKM. The V and J ends lost 5 bases and 4 bases respectively, with 15 bases between them. CDR3 length equals 15 residues.

Regarding this clone: At one end, the junction sequence differs from germline, possibly due to a read error. The V gene is TRBV7-7, the J gene TRBJ2-3; 9 bases are shared with TRBD2. The CDR3 runs to 15 residues. Per germline, CDR1 SSHAT and CDR2 FNYEAQ (reference sequence). CDR3 sequence reads: CASSPGTSIADTQYF. CDR3 in DNA: TGTGCTAGCAGCCCCGGGACTAGCATAGCAGATACGCAGTATTTT.

The gene calls are TRBV28 and TRBJ2-1; 9 bases match TRBD2. Trimming took 6 bases from V and 5 from J; bases not matched to a gene: 8. In germline, CDR1 is MDHEN, CDR2 SYDVKM. The CDR3 runs 15 residues. The CDR3 region has the DNA TGTGCCAGCAGGAAACTAGCGGGCGCGAACAATGAGCAGTTCTTC. It is translated as CASRKLAGANNEQFF.

The chain has TRBV14 and TRBJ2-2; 7 nucleotides agree with TRBD1. CDR3 length: 15 residues. The germline CDR1 and CDR2 sequences are SGHDN and FVKESK. V shed 7 bases, J shed 0 bases, and the junction held 5 bases outside the gene matches. The CDR3 DNA sequence: TGTGCCAGCATACTGGGGACAGCGAACACCGGGGAGCTGTTTTTT. This translates into CASILGTANTGELFF.

This rearrangement joins TRBV29-1 to TRBJ2-5; the D gene is possibly TRBD2 (6 bases). There are 12 residues in the CDR3. From germline, CDR1 is SQVTM and CDR2 ANQGSEA. V was pared by 3 bases and J by 4 bases, with 9 bases between. In nucleotides, the CDR3 is TGCAGCGTTGACGGGGGAAGAGAGACCCAGTACTTC. Translating gives CSVDGGRETQYF.

Of note for this clone: The conserved final phenylalanine or tryptophan is absent from the CDR3, which likely points to a read error. V and J are TRBV28 and TRBJ1-2, with TRBD1 matching over 9 bases. This CDR3 spans 15 amino acids. V shed 5 bases and J 5 bases; nucleotides not matched to a gene: 9. Germline V gene lookup returns CDR1 MDHEN and CDR2 SYDVKM. The CDR3 loop reads CASSPQGAFGYGYTL. Written as DNA, the CDR3 is TGTGCCAGCAGTCCACAGGGGGCATTTGGGTATGGCTACACCCTC.

This clone was seen more than once but under ten times. This rearrangement joins TRBV7-9 to TRBJ1-2; D possibly corresponds to TRBD1 (6 bases). CDR1 is SEHNR, CDR2 FQNEAQ, per germline (reference sequence). This CDR3 spans 15 amino acids. Trimming took off 5 bases at V and 5 bases at J, with 18 bases between the two ends. The CDR3 region is CASSAPGGAPYGYTF. The CDR3 nucleotides read TGTGCCAGCAGCGCCCCCGGGGGGGCCCCATATGGCTACACCTTC. Using reference TRBV7-9 and TRBJ1-2 for the parts outside the CDR3, the full variable domain is DTGVSQNPRHKITKRGQNVTFRCDPISEHNRLYWYRQTLGQGPEFLTYFQNEAQLEKSRLLSDRFSAERPKGSFSTLEIQRTEQGDSAMYLCASSAPGGAPYGYTFGSGTRLTVV.

This clone was seen only a few times. V usage is TRBV6-6 and J usage is TRBJ1-2, with a tentative D call TRBD1 (5 bases). Trimming removed 6 bases at V and 3 bases at J, with 5 bases between. This CDR3 has 11 residues. The germline V gene encodes CDR1 MNHNY and CDR2 SVGAGI (reference sequence). The CDR3 DNA reads TGTGCCAGCAGGACAGACTATGGCTACACCTTC. It encodes CASRTDYGYTF.

The chain is built from TRBV29-1 and TRBJ2-3, with 10 bases fitting TRBD2. V shed 8 bases and J 5 bases; nucleotides not matched to a gene: 4. The germline CDR1 and CDR2 sequences are SQVTM and ANQGSEA. CDR3 length equals 12 residues. The CDR3 region has the DNA TGCAGCTCTAGGACTAGCGGAGATACGCAGTATTTT. Protein: CSSRTSGDTQYF.

V is TRBV29-1 and J is TRBJ2-5; 12 positions agree with TRBD2. After removal of 7 bases from V and 3 bases from J, the junction contained 3 bases not matched to a gene. Per germline, CDR1 SQVTM and CDR2 ANQGSEA. This CDR3 contains 13 residues. This chain's CDR3 is CSGGLAGKETQYF. The CDR3 DNA is TGCAGCGGGGGACTAGCGGGTAAAGAGACCCAGTACTTC.

The genes are TRBV29-1 and TRBJ1-2, with D possibly matching TRBD1 (5 bases). This CDR3 contains 9 residues. V was shortened by 4 bases and J by 14 bases, with 11 bases between the two germline ends. The germline V gene encodes CDR1 SQVTM and CDR2 ANQGSEA. For the CDR3, the DNA is TGCAGCGTTGGGTGGGGGGAAACCTTC. Translating it yields CSVGWGETF.

This clone has just a few counts. J is TRBJ2-3 and V is TRBV4-3, with 11 bases that match TRBD2. After removal of 4 bases from V and 3 bases from J, the junction contained 6 bases not matched to a gene. The CDR3 loop spans 16 amino acids. CDR1 and CDR2 from the germline V gene are LGHNA and YSLEER. In DNA form, the CDR3 reads TGCGCCAGCAGCCTCGGGACTAGCGGAGCTACAGATACGCAGTATTTT. Encoded protein: CASSLGTSGATDTQYF.

The V call is TRBV5-1, the J call TRBJ2-7, with a weak D call TRBD2 (5 bases). CDR1 is SGHRS, CDR2 YFSETQ, per germline. This CDR3 spans 13 amino acids. V was clipped by 3 bases and J by 6 bases, with 13 bases between them. The CDR3 bases are TGCGCCAGCAGCTGGACTCTTTTGGGCGAGCAGTACTTC. It codes for CASSWTLLGEQYF.

The V call is TRBV6-6, the J call TRBJ1-2, with 12 bases fitting TRBD1. V dropped 10 bases and J dropped 6; count of bases not matched to a gene: 9. Germline V lookup: CDR1 MNHNY, CDR2 SVGAGI (reference sequence). The CDR3 is made up of 14 amino acids. This chain's CDR3 is CATRPGDRGHGYTF. CDR3 nucleotide sequence: TGTGCCACCCGCCCCGGGGACAGGGGGCATGGCTACACCTTC.

As to this clone: A junction end diverges from the germline sequence, so it may reflect a read error. The chain combines TRBV28 with TRBJ2-5, with D unresolved. The J call could be wrong; TRBJ2-7 is a better fit for the DNA end. The CDR3 is made up of 11 amino acids. Germline V gives CDR1 MDHEN, CDR2 SYDVKM. The CDR3 is CASSLYYEQYF. The CDR3 DNA follows: TGTGCCAGCAGCTTATACTACGAGCAGTACTTC.

The gene calls are TRBV4-1 and TRBJ1-4; D is unresolved. Germline values: CDR1 MGHRA, CDR2 YSYEKL. V was clipped by 1 base and J by 4 bases, with 4 bases between them. The CDR3 is made up of 13 amino acids. The CDR3 protein is CASSQVLNEKLFF. Written as DNA, the CDR3 is TGCGCCAGCAGCCAAGTCCTTAATGAAAAACTGTTTTTT.

The rearrangement links TRBV28 to TRBJ2-2, with TRBD1 matching over 7 bases. The CDR3 length is 15 residues. Trimming cost V 2 bases and J 5 bases; bases outside gene matches: 5. CDR1 and CDR2 (germline): MDHEN, SYDVKM. The CDR3 DNA is TGTGCCAGCAGTTTACTTTACAGGGGAACCGGGGAGCTGTTTTTT. Translated, it gives CASSLLYRGTGELFF.

The chain combines TRBV28 with TRBJ2-7, with no clear D. In germline, CDR1 is MDHEN, CDR2 SYDVKM. V was cut by 3 bases and J by 6 bases, with 15 bases left in between. The CDR3 is 14 residues long. The CDR3 sequence is CASSLGNMGSEQYF. Written as DNA, the CDR3 is TGTGCCAGCAGTTTGGGTAATATGGGCTCCGAGCAGTACTTC.

V is TRBV11-2 and J is TRBJ2-5; tentatively, D is TRBD2 (6 bases). CDR1 is SGHAT, CDR2 FQNNGV, per germline. The length of the CDR3 is 13 residues. Trimming removed 4 bases at V and 3 bases at J, with 9 bases between. CDR3 amino acids: CASSSGSKETQYF. In DNA, the CDR3 is TGTGCCAGCAGCTCCGGGAGTAAAGAGACCCAGTACTTC.

This clone was counted between two and nine times. V and J are TRBV4-2 and TRBJ2-5, with TRBD2 as a possible D gene (6 bases). This CDR3 is built from 19 residues. Germline CDR1 is LGHNA and CDR2 is YNFKEQ. V was cut by 2 bases and J by 5 bases, with 27 bases left in between. CDR3 DNA: TGTGCCAGCAGCCAAAGAAGGTGCTGGCTAGCGCCGCGGCGGGAGACCCAGTACTTC. It translates to CASSQRRCWLAPRRETQYF.

CDR3 loop: CASMEGYGYTF. The CDR3 bases are TGTGCCAGCATGGAGGGCTATGGCTACACCTTC. The chain uses TRBV2 and TRBJ1-2, with D unresolved. Per the germline V gene, CDR1 is SNHLY and CDR2 is FYNNEI. Between the trimmed V and J ends, which lost 7 bases and 4 bases, there was a span of 7 bases. The CDR3 runs to 11 residues.

This clone was detected once. The gene calls are TRBV5-1 and TRBJ1-2; D is perhaps TRBD1 (6 bases). CDR1 and CDR2 from the germline V gene are SGHRS and YFSETQ. Trimming removed 5 bases from V and 4 bases from J, with 18 bases in between. The CDR3 spans 15 residues. The CDR3 DNA follows: TGCGCCAGCAGTACAACCGGGACATCCCTCTATGGCTACACCTTC. Translated, it gives CASSTTGTSLYGYTF.

This rearrangement joins TRBV11-3 to TRBJ2-5; tentatively, D is TRBD1 (6 bases). The ends were cut back, 5 bases at V and 9 bases at J, with 16 bases in the middle. CDR1 and CDR2 (germline): SGHNT, YENEEA. There are 13 residues in the CDR3. The CDR3, as DNA: TGTGCCAGCAGCCTCGCACAAACAGGGCCCCAGTACTTC. Encoded protein: CASSLAQTGPQYF.

This clone occurred a few times. The sample contains more than one DNA sequence encoding this CDR3. The V call is TRBV7-3, the J call TRBJ2-5; D is uncertain. The ends were cut back, 5 bases at V and 1 base at J, with 11 bases in the middle. This CDR3 is built from 14 residues. Germline V CDR1 and CDR2: SGHTA, FQGTGA. CDR3 coding DNA: TGTGCCAGCAGCCCATACCCCGGCCAAGAGACCCAGTACTTC. Its protein product is CASSPYPGQETQYF.